One TCR beta chain is described in this entry. The data were obtained in a study of blood T cell repertoires in COVID-19. For the study at large: Italy, Spain and the United States were the sources of the convalescent and acute COVID-19 samples. Sample material is recorded as cDNA or gDNA derived from T cells, B-cell-depleted T cells, or PBMCs.

Original analysis: Nucleated cell counts were estimated from reference gene primer amplification. Assay used: immunoSEQ multiplex PCR; TCRdb lists only in-frame clones, some missing. V and J calls and clone size are as listed in that table; D and trimming were resolved from the DNA. The sample includes tens of thousands of clones, 75% to 90% seen only once; the top ten take 4.5% to 6%. V was clipped by 7 bases and J by 7 bases; unmatched bases: 7. The CDR3 is 12 residues long. Germline CDR1 and CDR2: SGHRS and YFSETQ. The sample comprised peripheral blood. This clonotype was obtained from a human donor in a cohort sampled during active COVID-19. This chain connects TRBV5-1 to TRBJ1-1; TRBD1 aligns across 7 bases. The DNA for the CDR3 is TGCGCCAGCGGTTTGGGGGACAGTGAAGCTTTCTTT. As protein: CASGLGDSEAFF.